This is a list of T cell receptor beta chains from one sample in a study of OX40 agonist ivuxolimab in advanced cancers. TCRdb keeps only in-frame clones here, not all; method: immunoSEQ multiplex PCR. The sample has more than 35,000 clones, more than 80% seen once. The sample consisted of CD4+ or CD8+ T cells sorted from blood, taken in a trial of the OX40 agonist ivuxolimab. All receptors come from an adult with an advanced solid tumor such as melanoma, head and neck, liver or kidney cancer. Both conserved end residues are part of each CDR3. Fields, in order: D gene, V gene, clone size, J gene, CDR3 protein, CDR3 DNA. D genes are given only for firm matches. Expanded clones get a size class; other rows say once, few or many, or leave the size out.

>NA|TRBV19|NA|TRBJ1-1
CASSIGRVSTTEAFF
TGTGCCAGTAGTATAGGTCGGGTATCTACCACTGAAGCTTTCTTT
>TRBD2|TRBV27|few|TRBJ2-5
CASSFLAGYQETQYF
TGTGCCAGCAGTTTTTTAGCGGGATATCAAGAGACCCAGTACTTC
>TRBD1|TRBV6-5|once|TRBJ1-2
CASSYLGGDGYTF
TGTGCCAGCAGTTACCTAGGGGGCGATGGCTACACCTTC
>NA|TRBV5-1|NA|TRBJ2-7
CASSLEQETYEQYF
TGCGCCAGCAGCTTAGAACAGGAAACCTACGAGCAGTACTTC
>NA|TRBV6-6|NA|TRBJ1-2
CASSYGRGNYGYTF
TGTGCCAGCAGTTACGGCCGGGGGAACTATGGCTACACCTTC
>NA|TRBV2|NA|TRBJ2-1
CASSVWIGDEQFF
TGTGCCAGCAGTGTATGGATTGGGGATGAGCAGTTCTTC
>NA|TRBV25-1|NA|TRBJ1-2
CASFPMGIGYTF
TGTGCCAGCTTCCCTATGGGCATTGGCTACACCTTC
>NA|TRBV28|NA|TRBJ1-5
CASSLSAMGQPQHF
TGTGCCAGCAGTTTATCCGCGATGGGTCAGCCCCAGCATTTT
>TRBD1|TRBV2|medium-sized|TRBJ1-3
CASGTVPGNTIYF
TGTGCCAGCGGGACAGTGCCTGGAAACACCATATATTTT
>NA|TRBV28|once|TRBJ2-1
CASSLSRGLINEQFF
TGTGCCAGCAGTTTATCGCGGGGCCTCATCAATGAGCAGTTCTTC
>TRBD1|TRBV28|NA|TRBJ2-3
CASSPRQGRSTDTQYF
TGTGCCAGCAGTCCCAGACAGGGTCGGAGCACAGATACGCAGTATTTT
>TRBD2|TRBV13|NA|TRBJ2-7
CASEDGLAGPGQYF
TGTGCCAGCGAAGACGGACTAGCGGGACCCGGGCAGTACTTC
>NA|TRBV15|NA|TRBJ2-5
CATSTNTGTERQETQYF
TGTGCCACCAGCACCAATACCGGGACGGAACGCCAAGAGACCCAGTACTTC
>NA|TRBV6-5|NA|TRBJ2-1
CASSYSGFHNEQFF
TGTGCCAGCAGTTACTCGGGGTTTCACAATGAGCAGTTCTTC
>TRBD1|TRBV7-8|NA|TRBJ2-7
CASSLAENTGTGAYEQYF
TGTGCCAGCAGCTTAGCGGAGAATACCGGGACAGGGGCTTACGAGCAGTACTTC
>TRBD2|TRBV2|NA|TRBJ2-1
CASSLSIAGAGNEQFF
TGTGCCAGCAGCTTAAGTATAGCGGGAGCCGGCAATGAGCAGTTCTTC
>NA|TRBV5-5|NA|TRBJ2-1
CASSGMLTSFNEQFF
TGTGCCAGCAGCGGGATGCTGACAAGTTTCAATGAGCAGTTCTTC